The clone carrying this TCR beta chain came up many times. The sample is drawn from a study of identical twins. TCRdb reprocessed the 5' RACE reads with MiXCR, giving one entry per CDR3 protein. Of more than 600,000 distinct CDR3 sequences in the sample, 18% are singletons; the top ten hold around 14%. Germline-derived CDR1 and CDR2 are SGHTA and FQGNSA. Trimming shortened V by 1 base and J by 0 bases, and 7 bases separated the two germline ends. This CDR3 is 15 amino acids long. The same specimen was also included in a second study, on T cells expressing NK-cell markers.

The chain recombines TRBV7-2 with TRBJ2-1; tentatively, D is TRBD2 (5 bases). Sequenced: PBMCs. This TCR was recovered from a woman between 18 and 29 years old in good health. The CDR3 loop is CASSLVANSYNEQFF. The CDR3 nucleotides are TGTGCCAGCAGCTTAGTAGCGAACTCCTACAATGAGCAGTTCTTC.